This T cell receptor beta chain was captured by sequencing in a study of cytomegalovirus exposure and HLA in healthy donors. About this clone: The antigen is not known.

Sequencing used immunoSEQ multiplex PCR; TCRdb keeps in-frame clones, though not all of them. The sample gives tens of thousands of clones, more than 70% of which show up once; roughly 8.4% is in the top ten. The study, taken as a whole, reports: Reportedly, cytomegalovirus status was diagnosed with high sensitivity and specificity. A few of the chains that were CMV-associated were confirmed in vitro to be specific for CMV antigens.

The germline V gene encodes CDR1 SGHTA and CDR2 FQGNSA. Trimming removed 4 bases from V and 2 bases from J, with 15 bases in between. CDR3 length: 17 residues. Sequencing was performed on PBMCs. This TCR was sampled from a young woman in good health and CMV-seropositive. The chain combines TRBV7-2 with TRBJ2-6; D not resolved. CDR3 DNA sequence: TGTGCCAGCAGCTCGCAAATGACTGAAGCTGGGGCCAACGTCCTGACTTTC. Translated: CASSSQMTEAGANVLTF. Combining the CDR3 with reference TRBV7-2 and TRBJ2-6 gives the whole variable domain GAGVSQSPSNKVTEKGKDVELRCDPISGHTALYWYRQSLGQGLEFLIYFQGNSAPDKSGLPSDRFSAERTGGSVSTLTIQRTQQEDSAVYLCASSSQMTEAGANVLTFGAGSRLTVL.